The 5 T cell receptor beta chains presented below share a single source sample, sequenced in a study of OX40 agonist ivuxolimab in advanced cancers. Repertoires were generated with immunoSEQ multiplex PCR, while TCRdb's copy carries only in-frame clones and drops some. The sample includes 100,000 or so clones, roughly 90% seen only once; the top ten take approximately 0.58%. Material: CD4+ or CD8+ T cells sorted from blood, obtained in a trial of the OX40 agonist ivuxolimab. The receptor source for this set is an adult with an advanced solid tumor such as melanoma, head and neck, liver or kidney cancer.

V is TRBV10-2 and J is TRBJ1-2, with D maybe TRBD1 (6 bases). Trimming removed 7 bases from V and 6 bases from J, with 24 bases in between. CDR1 WSHSY and CDR2 SAAADI come from the germline V gene. The CDR3 is made up of 16 amino acids. CDR3 coding DNA: TGCGCCAGCACGGCCTTCTATGCCGCCGGACAGAATGGCTACACCTTC. It yields the protein CASTAFYAAGQNGYTF.

The rearrangement links TRBV4-3 to TRBJ2-7; TRBD2 aligns across 13 bases. J lost 3 bases, V lost 2 bases, and 4 bases had no gene match. The germline CDR1 and CDR2 sequences are LGHNA and YSLEER. This CDR3 spans 16 amino acids. The CDR3 nucleotides read TGCGCCAGCAGCCAACAGGGACTAGCGGGGCACTACGAGCAGTACTTC. Its translation is CASSQQGLAGHYEQYF.

This chain connects TRBV19 to TRBJ2-3, with D perhaps TRBD2 (6 bases). CDR3 length equals 14 residues. The V gene's germline CDR1 is LNHDA and CDR2 SQIVND (reference sequence). Trimming pared 4 bases from V and 4 bases from J, leaving 12 bases between. CDR3 nucleotide sequence: TGTGCCAGTAGTAATGGGGGGTTCGCAGATACGCAGTATTTT. Translation gives CASSNGGFADTQYF.

The chain recombines TRBV28 with TRBJ1-5; D is perhaps TRBD1 (5 bases). The CDR3 loop spans 16 amino acids. The ends were cut back, 4 bases at V and 1 base at J, with 14 bases in the middle. Germline V lookup: CDR1 MDHEN, CDR2 SYDVKM. The CDR3 loop reads CASSSQTGLSNQPQHF. In DNA, the CDR3 is TGTGCCAGCAGTTCCCAGACGGGACTCAGCAATCAGCCCCAGCATTTT.

The CDR3 protein is CASSVGGKGAEAFF. In DNA form, the CDR3 reads TGTGCCAGCAGCGTAGGCGGGAAAGGAGCTGAAGCTTTCTTT. The V gene is TRBV9, the J gene TRBJ1-1; the D is unclear. The CDR3 runs to 14 residues. CDR1 SGDLS and CDR2 YYNGEE come from the germline V gene. Trimming took 0 bases from V and 6 from J, leaving 12 bases between them.